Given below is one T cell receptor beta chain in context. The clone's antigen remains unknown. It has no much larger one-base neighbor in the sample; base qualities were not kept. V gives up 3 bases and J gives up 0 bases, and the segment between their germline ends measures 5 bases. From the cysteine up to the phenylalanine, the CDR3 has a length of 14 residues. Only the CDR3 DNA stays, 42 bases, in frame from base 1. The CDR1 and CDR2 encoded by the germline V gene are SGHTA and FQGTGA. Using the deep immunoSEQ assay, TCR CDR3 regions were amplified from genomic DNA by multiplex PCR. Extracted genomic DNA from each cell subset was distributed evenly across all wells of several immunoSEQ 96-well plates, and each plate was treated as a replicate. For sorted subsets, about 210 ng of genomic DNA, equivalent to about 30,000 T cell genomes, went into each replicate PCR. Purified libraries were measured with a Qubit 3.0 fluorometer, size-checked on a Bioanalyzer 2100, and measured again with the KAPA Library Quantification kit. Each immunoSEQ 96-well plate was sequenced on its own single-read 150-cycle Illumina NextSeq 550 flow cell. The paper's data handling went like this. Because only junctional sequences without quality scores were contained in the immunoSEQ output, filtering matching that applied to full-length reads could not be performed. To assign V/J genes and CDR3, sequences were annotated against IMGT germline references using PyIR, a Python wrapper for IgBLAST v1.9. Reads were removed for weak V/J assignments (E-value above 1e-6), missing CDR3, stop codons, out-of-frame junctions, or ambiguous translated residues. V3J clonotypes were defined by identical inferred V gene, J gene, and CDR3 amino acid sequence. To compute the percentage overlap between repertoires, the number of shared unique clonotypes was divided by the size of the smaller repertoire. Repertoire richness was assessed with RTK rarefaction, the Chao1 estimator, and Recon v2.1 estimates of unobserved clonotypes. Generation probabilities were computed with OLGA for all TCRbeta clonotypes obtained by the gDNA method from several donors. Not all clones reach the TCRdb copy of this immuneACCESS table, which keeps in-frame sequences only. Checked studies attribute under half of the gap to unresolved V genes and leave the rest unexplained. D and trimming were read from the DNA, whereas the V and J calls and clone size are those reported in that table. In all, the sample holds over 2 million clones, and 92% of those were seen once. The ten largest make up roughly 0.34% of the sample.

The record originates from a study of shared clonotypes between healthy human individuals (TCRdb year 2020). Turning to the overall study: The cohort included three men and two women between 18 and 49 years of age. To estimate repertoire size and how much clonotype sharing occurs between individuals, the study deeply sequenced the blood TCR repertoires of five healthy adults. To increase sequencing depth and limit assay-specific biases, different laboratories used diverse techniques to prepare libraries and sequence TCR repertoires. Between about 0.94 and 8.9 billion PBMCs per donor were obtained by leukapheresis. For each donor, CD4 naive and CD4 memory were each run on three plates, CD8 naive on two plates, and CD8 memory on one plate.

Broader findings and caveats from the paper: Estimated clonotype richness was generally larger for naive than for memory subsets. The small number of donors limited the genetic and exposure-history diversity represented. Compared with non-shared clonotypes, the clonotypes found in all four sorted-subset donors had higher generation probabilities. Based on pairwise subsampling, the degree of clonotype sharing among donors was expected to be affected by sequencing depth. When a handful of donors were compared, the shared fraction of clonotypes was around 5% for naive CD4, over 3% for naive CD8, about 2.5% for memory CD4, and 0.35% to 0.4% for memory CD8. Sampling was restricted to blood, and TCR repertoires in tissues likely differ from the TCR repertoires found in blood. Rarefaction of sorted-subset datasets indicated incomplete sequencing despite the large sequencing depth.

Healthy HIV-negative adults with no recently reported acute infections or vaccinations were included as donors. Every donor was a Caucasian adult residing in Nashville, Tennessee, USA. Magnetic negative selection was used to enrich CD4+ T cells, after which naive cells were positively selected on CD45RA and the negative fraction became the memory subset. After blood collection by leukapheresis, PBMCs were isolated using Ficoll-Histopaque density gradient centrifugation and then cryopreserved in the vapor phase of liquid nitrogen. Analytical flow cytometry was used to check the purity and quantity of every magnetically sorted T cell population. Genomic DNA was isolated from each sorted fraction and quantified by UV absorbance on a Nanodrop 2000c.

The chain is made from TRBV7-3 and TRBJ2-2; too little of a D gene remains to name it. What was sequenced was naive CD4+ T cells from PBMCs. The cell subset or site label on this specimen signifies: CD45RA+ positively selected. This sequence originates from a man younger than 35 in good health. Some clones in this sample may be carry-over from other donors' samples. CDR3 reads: CASSFSPNTGELFF. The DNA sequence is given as TGTGCCAGCAGCTTTTCCCCGAACACCGGGGAGCTGTTTTTT.